This paragraph reports one TCR beta chain. Profiling relied on immunoSEQ multiplex PCR, and the TCRdb table lists in-frame clones only, not all of them. Found here are about 160,000 clones, over 75% of them singletons; the top ten hold 7% to 7.5%. The sample originates from a study of blood T cell repertoires in COVID-19. Overall study: There were acute and convalescent COVID-19 samples, and they came from the United States, Italy and Spain. Sources were T cells, B-cell-depleted T cells, or PBMCs; the material itself was cDNA or gDNA.

The CDR3 sequence is 16 residues long. V lost 0 bases and J lost 4; bases outside the gene matches: 6. Germline CDR1 and CDR2: MNHEY and SVGAGI. Source material: PBMCs or T cells enriched from blood (not recorded which). This TCR was sampled from a woman between 45 and 60 years old who had recovered from COVID-19. The chain uses TRBV6-5 and TRBJ2-3; 8 bases map to TRBD2. CDR3 sequence reads: CASSYSSGSTADTQYF. The CDR3 DNA sequence: TGTGCCAGCAGTTACTCCAGCGGGAGTACAGCAGATACGCAGTATTTT.